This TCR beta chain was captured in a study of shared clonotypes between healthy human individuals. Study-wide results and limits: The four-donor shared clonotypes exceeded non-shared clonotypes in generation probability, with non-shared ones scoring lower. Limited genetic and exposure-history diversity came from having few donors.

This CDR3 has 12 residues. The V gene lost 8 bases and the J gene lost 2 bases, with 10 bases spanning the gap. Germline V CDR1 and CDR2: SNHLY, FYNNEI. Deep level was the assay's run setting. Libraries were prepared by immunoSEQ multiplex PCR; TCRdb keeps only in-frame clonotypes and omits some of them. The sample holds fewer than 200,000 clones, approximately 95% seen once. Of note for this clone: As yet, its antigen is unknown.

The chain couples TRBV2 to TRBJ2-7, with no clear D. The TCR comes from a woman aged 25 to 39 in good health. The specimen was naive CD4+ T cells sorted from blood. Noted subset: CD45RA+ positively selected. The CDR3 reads CASRRATYEQYF. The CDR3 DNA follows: TGTGCCAGCCGACGGGCAACCTACGAGCAGTACTTC.